Shown below are 23 T cell receptor beta chains from a single sample sequenced in a study of blood T cell repertoires in COVID-19. Some clones are missing from TCRdb's copy, which holds only in-frame ones; the method was immunoSEQ multiplex PCR. Altogether under 30,000 clones are present, about 91% being singletons, with the ten largest covering under 2.5%. Sequenced sample: peripheral blood. Receptors were obtained from a man in his fifties with active COVID-19.

This clone occurred a few times. The CDR3 DNA is TGCGCCAGCAGTGAATACAGGACTAACTATGGCTACACCTTC. Amino acid sequence: CASSEYRTNYGYTF. V gene TRBV10-1 combines with J gene TRBJ1-2; perhaps TRBD1 as D (5 bases). The germline V and J ends were trimmed by 3 bases and 0 bases, with 8 bases remaining between them. The germline gives CDR1 WNHNN, CDR2 SYGVQD (reference sequence). The CDR3 spans 14 residues.

This clone came up once. The rearrangement links TRBV5-6 to TRBJ2-5; 7 bases are a match to TRBD2. With 2 bases clipped from V and 4 bases from J, the junction kept 8 bases outside the gene matches. Germline V CDR1 and CDR2: SGHDT, YYEEEE. The CDR3 contains 15 residues. CDR3 sequence (DNA): TGTGCCAGCAGCTTTGGGGGGAGGGCGTCAGAGACCCAGTACTTC. Translating gives CASSFGGRASETQYF.

CDR3: CASSQADRGNEQFF. CDR3 bases: TGCGCCAGCAGCCAAGCGGACAGGGGAAATGAGCAGTTCTTC. The rearrangement links TRBV4-1 to TRBJ2-1, with 9 bases that match TRBD1. Germline V gives CDR1 MGHRA, CDR2 YSYEKL. V gave up 1 base and J gave up 7 bases; unmatched junction bases: 2. CDR3 size: 14 residues.

This clone has a handful of counts. This chain connects TRBV2 to TRBJ1-6; 7 positions agree with TRBD1. The CDR3 has 14 residues. Trimming at V came to 5 bases and at J to 4 bases, leaving 2 bases not matched to a gene. Germline V gives CDR1 SNHLY, CDR2 FYNNEI. The CDR3 is CASSLQGYNSPLHF. The CDR3 nucleotides are TGTGCCAGCAGTCTACAGGGGTATAATTCACCCCTCCACTTT. The variable domain in full, completed from reference TRBV2 and TRBJ1-6, reads EPEVTQTPSHQVTQMGQEVILRCVPISNHLYFYWYRQILGQKVEFLVSFYNNEISEKSEIFDDQFSVERPDGSNFTLKIRSTKLEDSAMYFCASSLQGYNSPLHFGNGTRLTVT.

The CDR3 DNA sequence: TGTGCCATCTCCAGCGGAAACTACGAGCAGTACTTC. This translates into CAISSGNYEQYF. The chain carries TRBV10-3 and TRBJ2-7, with TRBD2 as a possible D gene (5 bases). Germline-derived CDR1 and CDR2 are ENHRY and SYGVKD. The V end was cut by 8 bases, the J end by 3 bases, with 11 bases between. The CDR3 length is 12 residues.

The genes are TRBV5-1 and TRBJ2-2; no reliable D call. The CDR3 has 13 residues. Per the germline V gene, CDR1 is SGHRS and CDR2 is YFSETQ. The V end lost 7 bases, the J end lost 2 bases, and 9 bases lay between the germline ends. CDR3: CASLGPNTGELFF. CDR3 DNA sequence: TGCGCCAGCCTGGGCCCCAACACCGGGGAGCTGTTTTTT.

This rearrangement joins TRBV3-1 (or the pseudogene TRBV3-2) to TRBJ1-3; 7 bases align to TRBD1. CDR1 is LGHDT and CDR2 is YNNKEL in the germline V gene (reference sequence). CDR3 length equals 15 residues. The J segment lost 6 bases and the V segment lost 3 bases, leaving 8 bases of the junction unmatched. In nucleotides, the CDR3 is TGTGCCAGCAGCCACCACAGGGGTGACGAAAACACCATATATTTT. Residues: CASSHHRGDENTIYF.

The chain links TRBV12-5 to TRBJ2-7; TRBD1 matches 10 bases. Germline CDR1 is LGHNT and CDR2 is FRNRAP. The CDR3 runs to 15 residues. V lost 6 bases and J lost 6; bases outside the gene matches: 11. The CDR3 spells CASGNSRQGAGEQYF. CDR3 sequence (DNA): TGTGCTAGTGGCAACTCTCGACAGGGGGCGGGCGAGCAGTACTTC.

The V call is TRBV27, the J call TRBJ2-7; a possible D gene is TRBD2 (6 bases). Trimming removed 8 bases at V and 5 bases at J, with 19 bases between. This CDR3 has 14 residues. Germline V lookup: CDR1 MNHEY, CDR2 SMNVEV (reference sequence). The CDR3 DNA is TGTGCCAGCGCCGGTACCGGGGCTAGCGACGAGCAGTACTTC. Translated: CASAGTGASDEQYF.

This chain connects TRBV7-9 to TRBJ2-7, with TRBD1 matching 9 bases. This CDR3 has 14 amino acids. Trimming at V came to 4 bases and at J to 1 base, leaving 2 bases not matched to a gene. Germline lookup yields CDR1 SEHNR and CDR2 FQNEAQ (reference sequence). The CDR3 coding sequence is TGTGCCAGCAGCTGGACAGGGGAGTCCTACGAGCAGTACTTC. This codes for CASSWTGESYEQYF.

The V and J genes are TRBV10-3 and TRBJ2-5; D is perhaps TRBD2 (5 bases). The germline gives CDR1 ENHRY, CDR2 SYGVKD. V lost 4 bases and J lost 2, with 11 bases in between. This CDR3 is 14 amino acids long. The CDR3 DNA follows: TGTGCCATCAGTGTGCGACGGGAACAAGAGACCCAGTACTTC. Translating it yields CAISVRREQETQYF.

This clone has a single count. The rearrangement links TRBV25-1 to TRBJ1-1, with 9 bases aligning to TRBD1. After removal of 4 bases from V and 2 bases from J, the junction contained 5 bases not matched to a gene. Germline CDR1 MGHDK, CDR2 SYGVNS. The CDR3 extends over 15 amino acids. The CDR3 DNA sequence: TGTGCCAGCAGTGCCCCGGGACAGGGAAACACTGAAGCTTTCTTT. It translates to CASSAPGQGNTEAFF.

The V and J genes are TRBV4-1 and TRBJ2-7, with TRBD2 matching 10 bases. V trimming: 4 bases; J trimming: 0 bases; junction bases outside the gene matches: 0. Germline CDR1 and CDR2: MGHRA and YSYEKL. This CDR3 is 14 amino acids long. CDR3 amino acids: CASSRTSGSYEQYF. Written as DNA, the CDR3 is TGCGCCAGCAGCCGGACTAGCGGCTCCTACGAGCAGTACTTC.

V usage is TRBV7-8 and J usage is TRBJ1-1; 8 positions agree with TRBD1. Germline values: CDR1 SGHVS, CDR2 FQNEAQ. This CDR3 region has 15 residues. The V and J ends lost 2 bases and 1 base, in that order; junction bases with no gene match: 3. CDR3 nucleotide sequence: TGTGCCAGCAGCTTATGGACAGGGCGGAACACTGAAGCTTTCTTT. Its translation is CASSLWTGRNTEAFF.

The chain is built from TRBV5-6 and TRBJ2-3, with TRBD2 matching over 11 bases. Trimming cost V 5 bases and J 1 base; bases outside gene matches: 3. Germline V lookup: CDR1 SGHDT, CDR2 YYEEEE. The CDR3 consists of 15 residues. This CDR3 reads CASRLTSGGTDTQYF. The CDR3 DNA reads as TGTGCCAGCAGGCTGACTAGCGGGGGCACAGATACGCAGTATTTT.

The chain has TRBV2 and TRBJ2-6; D perhaps matches TRBD2 (5 bases). V was pared by 7 bases and J by 0 bases, with 13 bases between. The length of the CDR3 is 16 residues. CDR1 and CDR2 from the germline V gene are SNHLY and FYNNEI. The DNA for the CDR3 is TGTGCCAGCATTCGGGATACCTTCTCTGGGGCCAACGTCCTGACTTTC. Its protein product is CASIRDTFSGANVLTF. Full variable domain (missing parts from reference TRBV2 and TRBJ2-6): EPEVTQTPSHQVTQMGQEVILRCVPISNHLYFYWYRQILGQKVEFLVSFYNNEISEKSEIFDDQFSVERPDGSNFTLKIRSTKLEDSAMYFCASIRDTFSGANVLTFGAGSRLTVL.

V usage is TRBV11-1 and J usage is TRBJ2-1; a possible D gene is TRBD1 (5 bases). Trimming cost V 5 bases and J 2 bases, with 13 bases left between them. The length of the CDR3 is 15 residues. The germline CDR1 and CDR2 sequences are SGHAT and FQDESV (reference sequence). Written as DNA, the CDR3 is TGTGCCAGCAGCCCCACCGCAGGGACCTACAATGAGCAGTTCTTC. Protein product: CASSPTAGTYNEQFF.

The CDR3 region is CASSLGRDNEQFF. Written as DNA, the CDR3 is TGTGCCAGCAGCTTAGGACGGGACAATGAGCAGTTCTTC. This chain links TRBV11-1 with TRBJ2-1; no firm D call. The length of the CDR3 is 13 residues. The V and J ends lost 1 base and 5 bases respectively, with 6 bases between them. Germline assignment: CDR1 SGHAT and CDR2 FQDESV (reference sequence).

This chain uses TRBV3-1 (or the pseudogene TRBV3-2) with TRBJ1-2; tentatively, D is TRBD1 (6 bases). From germline, CDR1 is LGHDT and CDR2 YNNKEL (reference sequence). V was trimmed by 3 bases and J by 6 bases, leaving 17 bases between them. The CDR3 runs to 15 residues. CDR3 sequence: CASSHRDTAVDGYTF. The CDR3 bases are TGTGCCAGCAGCCACCGGGACACCGCCGTAGATGGCTACACCTTC.

The chain couples TRBV10-3 to TRBJ2-3; tentative D call: TRBD2 (7 bases). V gave up 6 bases and J gave up 4 bases, with 14 bases separating them. Per the germline V gene, CDR1 is ENHRY and CDR2 is SYGVKD. The CDR3 totals 14 residues. CDR3 protein: CAIRLEGGPDTQYF. DNA of the CDR3: TGTGCCATCAGACTGGAGGGGGGGCCAGATACGCAGTATTTT.

This rearrangement joins TRBV6-1 to TRBJ2-3; 9 bases are a match to TRBD2. With V trimmed by 3 bases and J by 4 bases, 5 bases remained unmatched. Germline values: CDR1 MNHNS, CDR2 SASEGT. The length of the CDR3 is 15 residues. The CDR3 protein is CASSDPAGGPDTQYF. CDR3 nucleotides: TGTGCCAGCAGTGATCCGGCGGGGGGGCCAGATACGCAGTATTTT.

The chain employs TRBV2 and TRBJ1-1; 7 positions agree with TRBD1. CDR3 length: 13 residues. Germline loops: CDR1 SNHLY, CDR2 FYNNEI. J gave up 1 base and V 8 bases, and 4 bases lay outside the gene matches. The CDR3 DNA sequence: TGTGCCAGCTCGGGACAGACGAACACTGAAGCTTTCTTT. Translation: CASSGQTNTEAFF.

V and J are TRBV11-2 and TRBJ1-1; D is uncertain. V shed 1 base and J shed 0 bases, with 12 bases lying between them. The CDR3 extends over 16 amino acids. Germline CDR1 SGHAT, CDR2 FQNNGV. The CDR3 sequence is CASSLGGVLMNTEAFF. CDR3 DNA sequence: TGTGCCAGCAGCTTAGGGGGAGTACTGATGAACACTGAAGCTTTCTTT.